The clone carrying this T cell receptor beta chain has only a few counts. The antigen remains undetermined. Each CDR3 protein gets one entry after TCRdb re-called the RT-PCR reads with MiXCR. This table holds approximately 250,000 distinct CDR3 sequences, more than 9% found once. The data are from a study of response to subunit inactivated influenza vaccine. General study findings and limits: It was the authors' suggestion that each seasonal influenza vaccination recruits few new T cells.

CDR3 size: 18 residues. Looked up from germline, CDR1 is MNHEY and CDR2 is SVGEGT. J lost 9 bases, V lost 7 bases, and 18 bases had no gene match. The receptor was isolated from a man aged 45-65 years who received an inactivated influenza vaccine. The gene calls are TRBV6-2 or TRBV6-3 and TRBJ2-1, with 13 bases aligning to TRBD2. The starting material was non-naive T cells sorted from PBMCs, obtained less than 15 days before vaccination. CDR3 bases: TGTGCCAGCACCCTACATGACCCGGGACTAGCGGGGAAGACTGAGCAGTTCTTC. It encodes CASTLHDPGLAGKTEQFF.